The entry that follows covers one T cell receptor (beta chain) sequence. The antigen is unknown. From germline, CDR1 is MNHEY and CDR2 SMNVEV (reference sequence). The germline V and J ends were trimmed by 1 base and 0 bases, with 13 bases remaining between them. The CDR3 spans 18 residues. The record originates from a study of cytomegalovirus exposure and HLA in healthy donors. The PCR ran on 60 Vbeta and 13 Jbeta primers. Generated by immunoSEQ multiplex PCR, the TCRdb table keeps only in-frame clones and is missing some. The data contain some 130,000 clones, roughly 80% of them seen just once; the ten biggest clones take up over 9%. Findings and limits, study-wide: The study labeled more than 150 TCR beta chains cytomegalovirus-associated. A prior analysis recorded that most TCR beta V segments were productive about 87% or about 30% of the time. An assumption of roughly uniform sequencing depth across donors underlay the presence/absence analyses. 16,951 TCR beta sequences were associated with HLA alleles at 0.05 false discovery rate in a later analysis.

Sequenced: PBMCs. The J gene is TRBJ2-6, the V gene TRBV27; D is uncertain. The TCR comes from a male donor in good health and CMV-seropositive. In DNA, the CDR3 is TGTGCCAGCAGTTTATATGTAGCCGCCTCCTCTGGGGCCAACGTCCTGACTTTC. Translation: CASSLYVAASSGANVLTF. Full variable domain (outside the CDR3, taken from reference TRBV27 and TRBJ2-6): EAQVTQNPRYLITVTGKKLTVTCSQNMNHEYMSWYRQDPGLGLRQIYYSMNVEVTDKGDVPEGYKVSRKEKRNFPLILESPSPNQTSLYFCASSLYVAASSGANVLTFGAGSRLTVL.